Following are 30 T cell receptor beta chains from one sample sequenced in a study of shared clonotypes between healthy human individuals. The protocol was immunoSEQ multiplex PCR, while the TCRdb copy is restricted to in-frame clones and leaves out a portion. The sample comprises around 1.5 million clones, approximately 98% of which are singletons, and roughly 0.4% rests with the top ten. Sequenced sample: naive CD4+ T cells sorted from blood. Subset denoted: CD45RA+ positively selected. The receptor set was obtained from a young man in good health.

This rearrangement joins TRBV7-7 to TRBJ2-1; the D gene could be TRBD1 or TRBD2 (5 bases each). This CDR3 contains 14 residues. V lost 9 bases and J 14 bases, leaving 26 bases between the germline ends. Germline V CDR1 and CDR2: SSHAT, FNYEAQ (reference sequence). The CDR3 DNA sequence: TGTGCCAGTGAACTAGTTGGGGGATCGAGTGGGAAGTTCTTC. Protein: CASELVGGSSGKFF.

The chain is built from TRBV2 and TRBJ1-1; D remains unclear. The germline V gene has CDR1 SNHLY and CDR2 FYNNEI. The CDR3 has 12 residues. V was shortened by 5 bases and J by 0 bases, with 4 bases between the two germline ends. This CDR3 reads CASSSVNTEAFF. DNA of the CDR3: TGTGCCAGCAGTTCCGTGAACACTGAAGCTTTCTTT.

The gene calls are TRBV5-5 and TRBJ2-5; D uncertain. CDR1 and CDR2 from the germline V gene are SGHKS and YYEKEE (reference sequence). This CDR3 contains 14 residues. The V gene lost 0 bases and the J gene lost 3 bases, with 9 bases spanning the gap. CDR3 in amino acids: CASSLDLQKETQYF. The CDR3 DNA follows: TGTGCCAGCAGCTTGGACTTACAAAAAGAGACCCAGTACTTC.

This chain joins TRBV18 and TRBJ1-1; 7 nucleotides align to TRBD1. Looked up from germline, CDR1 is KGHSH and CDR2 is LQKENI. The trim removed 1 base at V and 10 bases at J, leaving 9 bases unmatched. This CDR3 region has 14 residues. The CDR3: CASSPLGQAAVAFF. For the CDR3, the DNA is TGTGCCAGCTCACCACTCGGACAGGCGGCGGTAGCTTTCTTT.

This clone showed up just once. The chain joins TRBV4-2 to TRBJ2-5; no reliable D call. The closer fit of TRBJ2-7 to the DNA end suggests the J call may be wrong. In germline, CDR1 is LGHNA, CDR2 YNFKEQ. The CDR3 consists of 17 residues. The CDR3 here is CASSQDGTLGPNYEQYF. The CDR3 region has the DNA TGTGCCAGCAGCCAAGATGGTACCTTAGGGCCAAACTACGAGCAGTACTTC.

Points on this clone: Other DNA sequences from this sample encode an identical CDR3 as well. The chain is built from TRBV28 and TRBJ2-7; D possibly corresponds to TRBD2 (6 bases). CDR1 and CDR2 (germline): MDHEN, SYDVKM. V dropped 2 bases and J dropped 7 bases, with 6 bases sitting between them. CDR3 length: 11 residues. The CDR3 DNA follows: TGTGCCAGCAGTTTAGGAGGGGAGCAGTACTTC. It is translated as CASSLGGEQYF. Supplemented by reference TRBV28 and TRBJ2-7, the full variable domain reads DVKVTQSSRYLVKRTGEKVFLECVQDMDHENMFWYRQDPGLGLRLIYFSYDVKMKEKGDIPEGYSVSREKKERFSLILESASTNQTSMYLCASSLGGEQYFGPGTRLTVT.

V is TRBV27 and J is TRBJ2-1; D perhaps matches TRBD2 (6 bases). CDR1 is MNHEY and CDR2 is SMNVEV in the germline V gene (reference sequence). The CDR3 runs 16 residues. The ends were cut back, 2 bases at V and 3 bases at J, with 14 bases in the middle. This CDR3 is CASSLGAGKLYNEQFF. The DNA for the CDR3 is TGTGCCAGCAGTTTAGGGGCGGGAAAACTCTACAATGAGCAGTTCTTC.

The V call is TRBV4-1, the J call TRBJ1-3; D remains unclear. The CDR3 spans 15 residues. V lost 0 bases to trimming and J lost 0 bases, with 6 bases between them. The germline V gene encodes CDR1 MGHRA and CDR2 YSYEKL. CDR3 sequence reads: CASSQDSFSGNTIYF. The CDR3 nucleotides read TGCGCCAGCAGCCAAGATTCATTCTCTGGAAACACCATATATTTT.

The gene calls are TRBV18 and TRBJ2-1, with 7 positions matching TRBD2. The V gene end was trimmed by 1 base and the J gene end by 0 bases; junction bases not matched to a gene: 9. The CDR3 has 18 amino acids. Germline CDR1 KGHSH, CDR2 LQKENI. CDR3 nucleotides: TGTGCCAGCTCACCACTAGCGGGCGCTCCAAGCTCCTACAATGAGCAGTTCTTC. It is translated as CASSPLAGAPSSYNEQFF.

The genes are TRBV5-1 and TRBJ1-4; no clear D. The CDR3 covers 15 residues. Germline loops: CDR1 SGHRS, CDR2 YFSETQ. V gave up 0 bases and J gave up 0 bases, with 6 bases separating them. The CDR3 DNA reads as TGCGCCAGCAGCTTGGAAAGTCCAACTAATGAAAAACTGTTTTTT. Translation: CASSLESPTNEKLFF.

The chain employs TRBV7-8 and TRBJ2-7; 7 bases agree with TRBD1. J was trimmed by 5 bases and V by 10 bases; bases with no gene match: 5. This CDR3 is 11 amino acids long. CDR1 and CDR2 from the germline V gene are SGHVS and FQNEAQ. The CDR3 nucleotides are TGTGCCACCCAACAGGGGAACGAGCAGTACTTC. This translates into CATQQGNEQYF.

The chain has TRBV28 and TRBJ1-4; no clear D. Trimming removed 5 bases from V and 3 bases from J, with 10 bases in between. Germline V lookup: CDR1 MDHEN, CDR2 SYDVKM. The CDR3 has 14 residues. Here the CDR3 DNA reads TGTGCCAGCAGTGGACCTATTTCTAATGAAAAACTGTTTTTT. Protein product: CASSGPISNEKLFF.

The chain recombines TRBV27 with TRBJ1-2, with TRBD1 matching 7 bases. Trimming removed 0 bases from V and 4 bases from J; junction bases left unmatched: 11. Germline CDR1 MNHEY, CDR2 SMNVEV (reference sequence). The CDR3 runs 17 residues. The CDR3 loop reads CASSLSPHDRDVYGYTF. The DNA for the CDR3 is TGTGCCAGCAGTTTATCCCCCCACGACAGGGACGTCTATGGCTACACCTTC.

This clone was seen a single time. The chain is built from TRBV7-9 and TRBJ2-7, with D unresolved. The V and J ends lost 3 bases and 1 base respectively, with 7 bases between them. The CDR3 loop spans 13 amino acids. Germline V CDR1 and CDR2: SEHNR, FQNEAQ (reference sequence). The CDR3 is CASSFSVSYEQYF. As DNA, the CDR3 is TGTGCCAGCAGCTTCTCCGTATCCTACGAGCAGTACTTC.

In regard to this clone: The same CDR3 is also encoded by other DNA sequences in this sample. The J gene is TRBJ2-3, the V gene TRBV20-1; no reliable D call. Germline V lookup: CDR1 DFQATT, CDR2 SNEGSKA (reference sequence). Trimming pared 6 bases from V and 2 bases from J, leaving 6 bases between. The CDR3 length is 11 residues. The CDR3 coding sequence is TGCAGTGCAGGTAACACAGATACGCAGTATTTT. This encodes CSAGNTDTQYF.

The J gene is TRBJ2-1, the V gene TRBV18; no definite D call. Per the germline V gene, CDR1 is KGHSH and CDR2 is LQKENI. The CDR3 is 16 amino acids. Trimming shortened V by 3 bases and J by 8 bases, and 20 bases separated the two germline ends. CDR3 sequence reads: CASSPLKAGLTDEQFF. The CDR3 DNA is TGTGCCAGCTCACCTTTAAAGGCCGGCCTTACTGATGAGCAGTTCTTC.

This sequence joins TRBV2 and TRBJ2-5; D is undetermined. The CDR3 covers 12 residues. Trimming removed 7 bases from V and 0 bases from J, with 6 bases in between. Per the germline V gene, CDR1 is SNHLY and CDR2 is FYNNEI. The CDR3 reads CASKTNQETQYF. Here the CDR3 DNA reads TGTGCCAGCAAAACAAACCAAGAGACCCAGTACTTC.

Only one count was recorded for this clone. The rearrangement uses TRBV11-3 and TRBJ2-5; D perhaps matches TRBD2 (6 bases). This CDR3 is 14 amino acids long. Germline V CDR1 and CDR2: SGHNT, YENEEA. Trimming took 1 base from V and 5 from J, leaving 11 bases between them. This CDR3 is CASSLAGEWETQYF. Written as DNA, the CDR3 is TGTGCCAGCAGCTTAGCGGGAGAATGGGAGACCCAGTACTTC.

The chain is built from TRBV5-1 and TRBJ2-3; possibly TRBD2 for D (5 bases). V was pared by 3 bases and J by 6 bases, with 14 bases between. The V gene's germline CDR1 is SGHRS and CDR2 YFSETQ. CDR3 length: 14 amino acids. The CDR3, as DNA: TGCGCCAGCAGCTCGGATTTTTCGGGGGATACGCAGTATTTT. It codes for CASSSDFSGDTQYF.

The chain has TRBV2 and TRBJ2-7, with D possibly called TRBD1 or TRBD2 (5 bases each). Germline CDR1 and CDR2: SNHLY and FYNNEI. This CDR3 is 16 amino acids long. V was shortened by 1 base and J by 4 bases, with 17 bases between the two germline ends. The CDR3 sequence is CASSEEGPFPGYEQYF. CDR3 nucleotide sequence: TGTGCCAGCAGTGAAGAGGGACCCTTTCCTGGATACGAGCAGTACTTC.

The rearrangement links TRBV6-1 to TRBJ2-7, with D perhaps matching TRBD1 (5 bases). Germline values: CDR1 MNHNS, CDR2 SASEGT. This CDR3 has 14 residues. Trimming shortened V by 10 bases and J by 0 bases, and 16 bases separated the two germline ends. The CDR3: CATRRQLSSYEQYF. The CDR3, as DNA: TGTGCCACCCGCAGACAGCTAAGCTCCTACGAGCAGTACTTC.

Here the CDR3 DNA reads TGTGCCAGCAGTCCGACAGGGGTGACCGGGGAGCTGTTTTTT. The encoded protein is CASSPTGVTGELFF. V and J are TRBV11-2 and TRBJ2-2; TRBD1 agrees at 8 bases. This CDR3 is built from 14 residues. V shed 6 bases, J shed 5 bases, and the junction held 5 bases outside the gene matches. The V gene's germline CDR1 is SGHAT and CDR2 FQNNGV.

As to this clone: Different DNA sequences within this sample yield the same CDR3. CDR3 nucleotides: TGTGCCAGCAGCGTAGGTGGGAGGAGCTCCTACAATGAGCAGTTCTTC. Its protein is CASSVGGRSSYNEQFF. The V gene is TRBV9, the J gene TRBJ2-1; TRBD2 is a possible D gene (6 bases). Germline CDR1 is SGDLS and CDR2 is YYNGEE. The germline V and J ends were trimmed by 0 bases and 0 bases, with 10 bases remaining between them. CDR3 length equals 16 residues. Full variable domain (outside the CDR3, taken from reference TRBV9 and TRBJ2-1): DSGVTQTPKHLITATGQRVTLRCSPRSGDLSVYWYQQSLDQGLQFLIQYYNGEERAKGNILERFSAQQFPDLHSELNLSSLELGDSALYFCASSVGGRSSYNEQFFGPGTRLTVL.

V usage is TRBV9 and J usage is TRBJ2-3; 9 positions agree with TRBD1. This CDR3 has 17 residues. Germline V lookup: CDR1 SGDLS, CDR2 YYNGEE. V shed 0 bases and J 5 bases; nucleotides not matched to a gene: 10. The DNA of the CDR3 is TGTGCCAGCAGCGTAGCGGGCTGGGACAGGGCGGTAGATACGCAGTATTTT. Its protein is CASSVAGWDRAVDTQYF.

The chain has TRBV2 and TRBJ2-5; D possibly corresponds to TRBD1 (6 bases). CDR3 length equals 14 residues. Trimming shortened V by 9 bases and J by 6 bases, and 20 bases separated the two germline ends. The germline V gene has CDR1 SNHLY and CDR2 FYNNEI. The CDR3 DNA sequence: TGTGCCAGGGATAACCGGGACATCGGCAAGACCCAGTACTTC. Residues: CARDNRDIGKTQYF. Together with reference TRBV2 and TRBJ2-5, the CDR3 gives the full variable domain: EPEVTQTPSHQVTQMGQEVILRCVPISNHLYFYWYRQILGQKVEFLVSFYNNEISEKSEIFDDQFSVERPDGSNFTLKIRSTKLEDSAMYFCARDNRDIGKTQYFGPGTRLLVL.

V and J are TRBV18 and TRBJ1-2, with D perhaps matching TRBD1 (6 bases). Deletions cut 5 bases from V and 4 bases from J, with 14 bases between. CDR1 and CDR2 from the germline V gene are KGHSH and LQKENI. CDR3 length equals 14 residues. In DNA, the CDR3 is TGTGCCAGCTCATTCCCGGACAGTGCCTATGGCTACACCTTC. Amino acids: CASSFPDSAYGYTF.

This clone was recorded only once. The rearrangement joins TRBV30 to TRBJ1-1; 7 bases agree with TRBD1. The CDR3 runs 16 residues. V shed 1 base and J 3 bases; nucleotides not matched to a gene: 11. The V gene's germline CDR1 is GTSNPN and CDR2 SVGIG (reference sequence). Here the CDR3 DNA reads TGTGCCTGGAGTGGTAAAGGGGGCGATGGGTACACTGAAGCTTTCTTT. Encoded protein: CAWSGKGGDGYTEAFF.

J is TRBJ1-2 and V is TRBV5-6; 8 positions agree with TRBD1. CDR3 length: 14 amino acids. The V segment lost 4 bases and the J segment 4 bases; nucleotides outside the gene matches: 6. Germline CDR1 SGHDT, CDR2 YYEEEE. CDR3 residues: CASSLPDRAYGYTF. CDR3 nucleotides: TGTGCCAGCAGCCTCCCGGACAGGGCCTATGGCTACACCTTC.

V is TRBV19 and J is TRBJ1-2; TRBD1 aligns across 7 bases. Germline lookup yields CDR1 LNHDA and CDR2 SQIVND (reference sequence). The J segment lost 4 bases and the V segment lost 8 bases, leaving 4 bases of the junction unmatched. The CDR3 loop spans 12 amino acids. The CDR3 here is CASPGTVYGYTF. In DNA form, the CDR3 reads TGTGCCAGTCCTGGGACAGTCTATGGCTACACCTTC.

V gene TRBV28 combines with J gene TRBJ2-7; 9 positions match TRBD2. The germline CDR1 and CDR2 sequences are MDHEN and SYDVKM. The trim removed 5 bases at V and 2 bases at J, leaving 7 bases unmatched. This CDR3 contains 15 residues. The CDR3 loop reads CASSHRGGGPYEQYF. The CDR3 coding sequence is TGTGCCAGCAGTCACCGCGGGGGGGGCCCCTACGAGCAGTACTTC.